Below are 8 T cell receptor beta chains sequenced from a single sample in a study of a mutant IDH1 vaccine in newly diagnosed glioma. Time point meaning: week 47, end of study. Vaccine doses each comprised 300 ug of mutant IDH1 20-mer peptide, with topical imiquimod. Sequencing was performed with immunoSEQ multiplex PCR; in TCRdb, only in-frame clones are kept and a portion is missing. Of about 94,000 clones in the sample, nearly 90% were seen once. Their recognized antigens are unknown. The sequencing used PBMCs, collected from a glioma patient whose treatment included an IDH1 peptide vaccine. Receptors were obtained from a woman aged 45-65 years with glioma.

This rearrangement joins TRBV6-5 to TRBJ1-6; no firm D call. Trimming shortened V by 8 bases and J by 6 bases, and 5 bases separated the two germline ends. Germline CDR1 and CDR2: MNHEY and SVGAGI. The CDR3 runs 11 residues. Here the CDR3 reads CASGSNSPLHF. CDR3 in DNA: TGTGCCAGCGGGAGTAATTCACCCCTCCACTTT.

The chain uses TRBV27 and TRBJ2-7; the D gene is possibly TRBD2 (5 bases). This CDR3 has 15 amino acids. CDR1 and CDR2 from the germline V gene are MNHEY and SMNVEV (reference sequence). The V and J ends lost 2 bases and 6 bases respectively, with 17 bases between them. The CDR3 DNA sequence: TGTGCCAGCAGTTTAAGGGCCATGGAAACTAGCGAGCAGTACTTC. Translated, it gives CASSLRAMETSEQYF.

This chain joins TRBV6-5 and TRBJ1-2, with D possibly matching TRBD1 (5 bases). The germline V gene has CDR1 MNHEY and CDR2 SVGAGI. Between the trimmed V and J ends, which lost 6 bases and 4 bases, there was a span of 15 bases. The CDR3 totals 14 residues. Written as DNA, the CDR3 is TGTGCCAGCAGCTTAGCGGGGCAGGGCTATGGCTACACCTTC. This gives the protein CASSLAGQGYGYTF.

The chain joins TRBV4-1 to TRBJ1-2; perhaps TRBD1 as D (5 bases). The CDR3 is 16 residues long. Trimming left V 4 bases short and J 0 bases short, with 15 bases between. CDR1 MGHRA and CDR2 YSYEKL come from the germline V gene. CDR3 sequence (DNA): TGCGCCAGCAGCCCCTTGGGGGAGGGAACTAACTATGGCTACACCTTC. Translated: CASSPLGEGTNYGYTF.

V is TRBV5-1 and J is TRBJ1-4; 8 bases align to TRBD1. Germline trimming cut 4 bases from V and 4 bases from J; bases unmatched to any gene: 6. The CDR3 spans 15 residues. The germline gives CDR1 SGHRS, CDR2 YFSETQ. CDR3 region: CASSQMTGVNEKLFF. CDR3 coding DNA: TGCGCCAGCAGCCAGATGACAGGGGTTAATGAAAAACTGTTTTTT.

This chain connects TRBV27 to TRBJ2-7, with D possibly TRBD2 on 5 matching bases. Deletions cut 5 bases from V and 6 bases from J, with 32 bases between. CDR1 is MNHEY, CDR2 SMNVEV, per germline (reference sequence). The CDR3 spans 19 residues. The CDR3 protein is CASSLLPPPTKGKGGEQYF. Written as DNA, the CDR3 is TGTGCCAGCAGTCTACTCCCTCCCCCGACTAAAGGGAAAGGCGGCGAGCAGTACTTC.

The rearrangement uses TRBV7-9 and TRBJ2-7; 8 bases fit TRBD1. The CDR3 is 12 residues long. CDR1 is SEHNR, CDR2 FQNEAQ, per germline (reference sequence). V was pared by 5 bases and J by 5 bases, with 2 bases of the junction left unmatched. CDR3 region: CASSTTGDEQYF. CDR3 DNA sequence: TGTGCCAGCAGCACGACAGGGGACGAGCAGTACTTC.

CDR3 protein: CASSVGPSRADEQYF. The CDR3 DNA reads TGTGCCAGCAGCGTAGGACCGAGTAGAGCAGACGAGCAGTACTTC. The chain joins TRBV9 to TRBJ2-7, with no clear D. Trimming removed 0 bases from V and 5 bases from J, with 15 bases in between. Germline V gives CDR1 SGDLS, CDR2 YYNGEE. The CDR3 extends over 15 amino acids. Looking up the rest from reference TRBV9 and TRBJ2-7 gives the full variable domain: DSGVTQTPKHLITATGQRVTLRCSPRSGDLSVYWYQQSLDQGLQFLIQYYNGEERAKGNILERFSAQQFPDLHSELNLSSLELGDSALYFCASSVGPSRADEQYFGPGTRLTVT.